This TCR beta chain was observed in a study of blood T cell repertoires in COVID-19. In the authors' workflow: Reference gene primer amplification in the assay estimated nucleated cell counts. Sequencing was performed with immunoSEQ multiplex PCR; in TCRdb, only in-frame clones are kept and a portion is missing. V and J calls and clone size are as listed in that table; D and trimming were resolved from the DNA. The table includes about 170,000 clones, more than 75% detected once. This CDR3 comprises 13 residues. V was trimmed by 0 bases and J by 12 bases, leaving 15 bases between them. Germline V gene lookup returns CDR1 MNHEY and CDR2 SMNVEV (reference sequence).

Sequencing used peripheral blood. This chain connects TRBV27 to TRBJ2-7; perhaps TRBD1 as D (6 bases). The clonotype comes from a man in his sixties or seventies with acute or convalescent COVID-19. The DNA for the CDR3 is TGTGCCAGCAGTTTATCCATGGGGGCCCGGACGTACTTC. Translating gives CASSLSMGARTYF.